Shown below are 10 T cell receptor beta chains from a single sample sequenced in a study of blood T cell repertoires in COVID-19. Repertoires were generated with immunoSEQ multiplex PCR, while TCRdb's copy carries only in-frame clones and drops some. This table has about 18,000 clones, about 91% appearing once. Sequenced material: PBMCs or T cells enriched from blood (not recorded which). These receptor sequences come from a woman in her 30s who had recovered from COVID-19.

The J gene is TRBJ1-2, the V gene TRBV10-3, with no clear D. The CDR3 runs 15 residues. Trimming pared 8 bases from V and 4 bases from J, leaving 20 bases between. The germline V gene has CDR1 ENHRY and CDR2 SYGVKD. The chain's CDR3 is CAIPRDNTASYGYTF. For the CDR3, the DNA is TGTGCCATCCCCCGAGACAATACAGCCAGCTATGGCTACACCTTC.

The V gene is TRBV4-1, the J gene TRBJ2-5; perhaps TRBD2 as D (6 bases). Germline values: CDR1 MGHRA, CDR2 YSYEKL. This CDR3 has 13 residues. V lost 4 bases and J 4 bases, leaving 10 bases between the germline ends. The CDR3 nucleotides are TGCGCCAGCAGCCGCGGGGTCGGAGAGACCCAGTACTTC. Protein sequence: CASSRGVGETQYF.

The sample holds one count of this clone. J is TRBJ2-3 and V is TRBV7-3; D gene uncertain. The CDR3 covers 11 residues. V was trimmed by 5 bases and J by 4 bases, leaving 4 bases between them. Germline V gene sequence: CDR1 SGHTA, CDR2 FQGTGA. CDR3 protein: CASSQSDTQYF. In nucleotides, the CDR3 is TGTGCCAGCAGCCAGTCAGATACGCAGTATTTT.

This clone was observed a single time. The chain uses TRBV4-3 and TRBJ2-5; the match to TRBD2 covers 11 bases. J was trimmed by 7 bases and V by 0 bases; bases with no gene match: 13. The CDR3 is 18 residues long. Germline V gene data show CDR1 as LGHNA and CDR2 as YSLEER. The CDR3 protein is CASSQEGDLSGGAGTQYF. For the CDR3, the DNA is TGCGCCAGCAGCCAAGAAGGGGACCTTAGCGGGGGGGCCGGGACCCAGTACTTC.

The chain has TRBV10-3 and TRBJ1-1; weak D call: TRBD1 (5 bases). This CDR3 contains 11 residues. With 8 bases removed from V and 1 base from J, the gap between germline ends came to 5 bases. Germline CDR1 and CDR2: ENHRY and SYGVKD. The CDR3 sequence is CAIGQNTEAFF. Here the CDR3 DNA reads TGTGCCATCGGACAGAACACTGAAGCTTTCTTT.

This chain connects TRBV6-5 to TRBJ1-2; 7 nucleotides align to TRBD1. The germline V gene has CDR1 MNHEY and CDR2 SVGAGI. The CDR3 runs to 13 residues. V gave up 6 bases and J gave up 5 bases; unmatched junction bases: 6. The CDR3 loop reads CASRGDSSYGYTF. The DNA for the CDR3 is TGTGCCAGCAGAGGGGACAGTTCGTATGGCTACACCTTC.

The V call is TRBV6-5, the J call TRBJ1-1; D call uncertain. The CDR3 covers 13 residues. The V gene lost 2 bases and the J gene lost 2 bases, with 6 bases spanning the gap. The germline V gene has CDR1 MNHEY and CDR2 SVGAGI. The CDR3 sequence is CASSYLSNTEAFF. Written as DNA, the CDR3 is TGTGCCAGCAGTTACCTTAGTAACACTGAAGCTTTCTTT.

This clone was recorded only once. The gene calls are TRBV19 and TRBJ1-3, with 8 bases matching TRBD1. The CDR3 contains 13 residues. Germline V gives CDR1 LNHDA, CDR2 SQIVND (reference sequence). The V and J ends lost 6 bases and 4 bases, in that order; junction bases with no gene match: 2. For the CDR3, the DNA is TGTGCCAGTAGACGGACAGGGGGAAACACCATATATTTT. It is translated as CASRRTGGNTIYF.

V usage is TRBV29-1 and J usage is TRBJ2-2, with D perhaps TRBD2 (6 bases). The CDR3 is 13 amino acids. The germline gives CDR1 SQVTM, CDR2 ANQGSEA. This CDR3 reads CCGGGGVTGELFF. DNA for the CDR3: TGCTGCGGCGGTGGAGGGGTCACCGGGGAGCTGTTTTTT.

The chain is built from TRBV6-5 and TRBJ2-3; 9 nucleotides match TRBD2. Losses at the gene ends were 6 bases for V and 6 bases for J; bases not matched to a gene: 10. CDR3 length: 15 amino acids. CDR1 and CDR2 from the germline V gene are MNHEY and SVGAGI. The CDR3 DNA follows: TGTGCCAGCAGCTATGCGCGGGGGGGCGCGGATACGCAGTATTTT. Translating it yields CASSYARGGADTQYF.